This T cell receptor (beta chain) was sequenced in a study of blood T cell repertoires in COVID-19. Study in general: Researchers got acute and convalescent COVID-19 samples from the United States, Italy and Spain. PBMCs, B-cell-depleted T cells, or T cells were the source of the cDNA or gDNA that made up the material.

Original processing notes: Estimates of nucleated cell counts were drawn from the amplification of reference gene primers. The table came from immunoSEQ multiplex PCR; TCRdb's copy has only in-frame clones and leaves some out. V, J and clone size derive from that table, while D and trimming were established from the DNA sequence. The repertoire holds about 65,000 clones, with around 93% as singletons. CDR1 is MNHEY, CDR2 SVGAGI, per germline. The V end lost 4 bases, the J end lost 14 bases, and 19 bases lay between the germline ends. The CDR3 consists of 13 residues. The chain has TRBV6-5 and TRBJ2-3, with a possible D match to TRBD1 (6 bases). Sequencing was carried out using peripheral blood. This receptor was identified in a man in his 70s with active COVID-19. CDR3 region: CASSSTTGTSAYF. The CDR3 bases are TGTGCCAGCAGTTCCACGACAGGTACAAGCGCGTATTTT.